Given below is one T cell receptor (beta chain) in context. V was trimmed by 2 bases and J by 5 bases, leaving 13 bases between them. CDR1 and CDR2 from the germline V gene are MNHNY and SVGAGI (reference sequence). This CDR3 contains 14 residues. The PCR had 60 Vbeta and 13 Jbeta primers. Measured with immunoSEQ multiplex PCR; TCRdb has only the in-frame clones, and not every one. The sample holds 210,000 or so clones, more than 75% seen once. The data stem from a study of cytomegalovirus exposure and HLA in healthy donors. About the research overall: An earlier analysis identified more than 95 million unique TCR beta sequences in 150 million to 200 million T cells.

The V and J genes are TRBV6-6 and TRBJ2-7; D may be TRBD2 (6 bases). The material sequenced was PBMCs. This receptor was obtained from a human donor in good health. The CDR3 loop reads CASSYGRERDEQYF. Here the CDR3 DNA reads TGTGCCAGCAGTTACGGACGGGAGCGGGACGAGCAGTACTTC.